Presented here are 30 T cell receptor beta chains from one specimen sequenced in a study of blood T cell repertoires in COVID-19. Using immunoSEQ multiplex PCR, the repertoire was profiled, and TCRdb retains in-frame clones only, with some absent. The sample contains some 83,000 clones, approximately 86% of which appear only once. Sequenced material: peripheral blood. The origin of the receptors is a man aged 80 or over with active or convalescent COVID-19.

The rearrangement links TRBV7-9 to TRBJ1-2; 9 bases agree with TRBD1. Trimming cost V 4 bases and J 1 base; bases outside gene matches: 7. Germline values: CDR1 SEHNR, CDR2 FQNEAQ (reference sequence). The CDR3 extends over 16 amino acids. The CDR3 loop is CASSSITGGNNYGYTF. The CDR3 region has the DNA TGTGCCAGCAGCTCTATAACAGGGGGCAATAACTATGGCTACACCTTC.

The chain links TRBV2 to TRBJ2-1, with D possibly TRBD1 on 5 matching bases. Trimming removed 9 bases at V and 2 bases at J, with 11 bases between. The length of the CDR3 is 13 residues. From germline, CDR1 is SNHLY and CDR2 FYNNEI. This CDR3 reads CASGADTYNEQFF. In DNA, the CDR3 is TGTGCCAGTGGGGCAGACACCTACAATGAGCAGTTCTTC.

V gene TRBV4-2 combines with J gene TRBJ1-1, with TRBD1 identical over 7 bases. Germline-derived CDR1 and CDR2 are LGHNA and YNFKEQ. V shed 4 bases, J shed 0 bases, and the junction held 5 bases outside the gene matches. This CDR3 has 15 amino acids. The CDR3 DNA follows: TGTGCCAGCAGCCCCTACAGGGGCATGAACACTGAAGCTTTCTTT. It is translated as CASSPYRGMNTEAFF.

The table lists this clone with a few counts. The V and J genes are TRBV5-1 and TRBJ1-4; TRBD1 matches 8 bases. The CDR3 spans 14 residues. Germline values: CDR1 SGHRS, CDR2 YFSETQ. The trim removed 4 bases at V and 6 bases at J, leaving 5 bases unmatched. The CDR3 region is CASSTGTGDEKLFF. In DNA, the CDR3 is TGCGCCAGCAGCACCGGGACAGGAGATGAAAAACTGTTTTTT.

J is TRBJ2-7 and V is TRBV6-5; 11 bases match TRBD1. Germline CDR1 and CDR2: MNHEY and SVGAGI. Trimming cost V 5 bases and J 6 bases; bases outside gene matches: 6. This CDR3 spans 14 amino acids. The CDR3 DNA sequence: TGTGCCAGCAGTCGCGGGACAGGGGGTAGCGAGCAGTACGTC. It is translated as CASSRGTGGSEQYV.

V is TRBV5-5 and J is TRBJ2-5; weak D call: TRBD2 (6 bases). Trimming pared 3 bases from V and 7 bases from J, leaving 19 bases between. CDR1 is SGHKS and CDR2 is YYEKEE in the germline V gene (reference sequence). The CDR3 extends over 15 amino acids. The CDR3 sequence: CASSSRLVFAGTQYF. The CDR3 DNA reads as TGTGCCAGCAGCTCTAGACTAGTCTTTGCGGGGACCCAGTACTTC.

In this sample, this clone turned up once. The V call is TRBV3-1 (or the pseudogene TRBV3-2), the J call TRBJ1-1, with 7 bases aligning to TRBD1. CDR1 is LGHDT and CDR2 is YNNKEL in the germline V gene (reference sequence). The CDR3 covers 16 residues. The trim removed 3 bases at V and 4 bases at J, leaving 11 bases unmatched. This chain's CDR3 is CASSHPLGQQGTEAFF. CDR3 nucleotide sequence: TGTGCCAGCAGCCATCCCTTGGGACAGCAGGGCACTGAAGCTTTCTTT.

The chain recombines TRBV5-1 with TRBJ2-3, with 11 bases that match TRBD2. V dropped 5 bases and J dropped 2; count of bases not matched to a gene: 7. The CDR3 contains 16 residues. Germline lookup yields CDR1 SGHRS and CDR2 YFSETQ. The CDR3 loop is CASRARLAGNTDTQYF. In nucleotides, the CDR3 is TGCGCCAGCAGGGCCAGACTAGCGGGAAACACAGATACGCAGTATTTT.

This clone was counted only a few times. The V call is TRBV14, the J call TRBJ2-3, with 10 bases fitting TRBD2. The CDR3 runs to 16 residues. The germline V gene encodes CDR1 SGHDN and CDR2 FVKESK. V lost 4 bases and J lost 3; bases outside the gene matches: 7. The CDR3 loop is CASSRSPGLATDTQYF. In nucleotides, the CDR3 is TGTGCCAGCAGCCGGTCGCCGGGACTAGCGACAGATACGCAGTATTTT.

The V gene is TRBV2, the J gene TRBJ2-7, with a weak D call TRBD1 (6 bases). This CDR3 comprises 16 residues. V lost 3 bases and J 2 bases, leaving 17 bases between the germline ends. Germline V lookup: CDR1 SNHLY, CDR2 FYNNEI. CDR3 in amino acids: CASSELTGFSPYEQYV. The CDR3 DNA is TGTGCCAGCAGTGAGTTAACAGGGTTCTCCCCCTACGAGCAGTACGTC.

This chain joins TRBV5-1 and TRBJ1-1; D might be TRBD1 (5 bases). Per the germline V gene, CDR1 is SGHRS and CDR2 is YFSETQ. V shed 4 bases and J shed 1 base, with 11 bases lying between them. The CDR3 is 14 amino acids. CDR3 amino acids: CASSRPDRNTEAFF. The DNA of the CDR3 is TGCGCCAGCAGCCGCCCAGACAGGAACACTGAAGCTTTCTTT.

This chain links TRBV6-6 with TRBJ2-5; 10 bases are a match to TRBD1. CDR3 length equals 15 residues. CDR1 is MNHNY and CDR2 is SVGAGI in the germline V gene (reference sequence). V trimming: 6 bases; J trimming: 3 bases; junction bases outside the gene matches: 7. DNA for the CDR3: TGTGCCAGCAGGACCCGCGGGACAGGGGAAGAGACCCAGTACTTC. Its translation is CASRTRGTGEETQYF.

The rearrangement uses TRBV27 and TRBJ2-3; 7 bases line up with TRBD2. CDR3 length equals 18 residues. The V gene end was trimmed by 2 bases and the J gene end by 1 base; junction bases not matched to a gene: 12. Germline CDR1 is MNHEY and CDR2 is SMNVEV (reference sequence). CDR3 nucleotides: TGTGCCAGCAGTTTACTGCTTCCTTCTAGCGGAGGCACAGATACGCAGTATTTT. This codes for CASSLLLPSSGGTDTQYF.

The chain has TRBV11-2 and TRBJ2-5; 7 positions match TRBD1. The V segment lost 0 bases and the J segment 7 bases; nucleotides outside the gene matches: 8. Per the germline V gene, CDR1 is SGHAT and CDR2 is FQNNGV. The CDR3 loop spans 15 amino acids. For the CDR3, the DNA is TGTGCCAGCAGCTTAGACAACAGGGGTTTAGGGACCCAGTACTTC. Protein sequence: CASSLDNRGLGTQYF.

The rearrangement uses TRBV4-1 and TRBJ2-1; weak D call: TRBD2 (5 bases). The CDR3 totals 18 residues. The ends were cut back, 0 bases at V and 8 bases at J, with 23 bases in the middle. CDR1 is MGHRA, CDR2 YSYEKL, per germline. The CDR3 DNA reads TGCGCCAGCAGCCAAGAGAGGGAGTATTTAATCCGGGCTGATGAGCAGTTCTTC. It codes for CASSQEREYLIRADEQFF.

This chain uses TRBV5-8 with TRBJ1-1; possibly TRBD1 for D (5 bases). From germline, CDR1 is SGHTS and CDR2 YDEGEE. The CDR3 length is 15 residues. Trimming took off 5 bases at V and 2 bases at J, with 16 bases between the two ends. The CDR3: CASRRRGRLNTEAFF. Written as DNA, the CDR3 is TGTGCCAGCAGGCGGAGGGGCAGACTTAACACTGAAGCTTTCTTT. The full variable domain, completed using reference TRBV5-8 and TRBJ1-1, is EAGVTQSPTHLIKTRGQQATLRCSPISGHTSVYWYQQALGLGLQFLLWYDEGEERNRGNFPPRFSGRQFPNYSSELNVNALELEDSALYLCASRRRGRLNTEAFFGQGTRLTVV.

The rearrangement links TRBV7-2 to TRBJ1-2, with TRBD1 matching 8 bases. The CDR3 consists of 17 residues. The J segment lost 2 bases and the V segment lost 6 bases, leaving 14 bases of the junction unmatched. In germline, CDR1 is SGHTA, CDR2 FQGNSA. CDR3 sequence (DNA): TGTGCCAGCAGTGGCACCGGGACAGGAGAAACCAACTATGGCTACACCTTC. The encoded protein is CASSGTGTGETNYGYTF.

The chain uses TRBV27 and TRBJ1-5; D remains unclear. The CDR3 covers 12 residues. The V end was cut by 6 bases, the J end by 4 bases, with 7 bases between. Germline loops: CDR1 MNHEY, CDR2 SMNVEV (reference sequence). The CDR3 region is CASRAGNQPQHF. CDR3 DNA: TGTGCCAGCAGGGCAGGAAATCAGCCCCAGCATTTT.

This clone was counted once. The gene calls are TRBV6-6 and TRBJ2-4; 10 bases line up with TRBD1. The CDR3 is made up of 14 amino acids. The germline CDR1 and CDR2 sequences are MNHNY and SVGAGI (reference sequence). The junction had 7 bases not matched to a gene; V was cut back by 5 bases and J by 9 bases. The CDR3 DNA reads as TGTGCCAGCAGTGGCCGGGACAGGGGAGGCATTCAGTACTTC. The encoded protein is CASSGRDRGGIQYF.

The rearrangement joins TRBV11-1 to TRBJ1-1; 8 bases align to TRBD1. The germline V gene has CDR1 SGHAT and CDR2 FQDESV (reference sequence). The length of the CDR3 is 13 residues. V shed 8 bases and J 1 base; nucleotides not matched to a gene: 3. The CDR3 loop reads CASRGTGNTEAFF. The CDR3 nucleotides are TGTGCCAGCCGCGGGACAGGGAACACTGAAGCTTTCTTT.

This chain joins TRBV12-3 or TRBV12-4 and TRBJ1-1; D not resolved. V was trimmed by 6 bases and J by 2 bases, leaving 10 bases between them. There are 13 residues in the CDR3. The CDR3 loop is CASSRRGNTEAFF. As DNA, the CDR3 is TGTGCCAGCAGCCGTCGCGGAAACACTGAAGCTTTCTTT.

J is TRBJ1-4 and V is TRBV6-1, with 7 bases aligning to TRBD1. V shed 1 base, J shed 10 bases, and the junction held 9 bases outside the gene matches. Germline V gene sequence: CDR1 MNHNS, CDR2 SASEGT. This CDR3 is 15 amino acids long. CDR3 nucleotides: TGTGCCAGCAGTGAAGAGGGGGCGAGGTCCTCAAAACTGTTTTTT. Protein sequence: CASSEEGARSSKLFF.

V usage is TRBV5-4 and J usage is TRBJ2-5; TRBD2 aligns across 7 bases. Looked up from germline, CDR1 is SGHNT and CDR2 is YYREEE (reference sequence). Unmatched junction bases numbered 5, after V lost 4 bases and J lost 2 bases. The CDR3 loop spans 14 amino acids. This CDR3 is CASSEPSGQETQYF. CDR3 DNA sequence: TGTGCCAGCAGCGAGCCTAGCGGACAAGAGACCCAGTACTTC. The whole variable domain, remainder taken from reference TRBV5-4 and TRBJ2-5, is ETGVTQSPTHLIKTRGQQVTLRCSSQSGHNTVSWYQQALGQGPQFIFQYYREEENGRGNFPPRFSGLQFPNYSSELNVNALELDDSALYLCASSEPSGQETQYFGPGTRLLVL.

This chain uses TRBV11-2 with TRBJ1-2, with 7 bases that match TRBD1. This CDR3 comprises 14 residues. Germline assignment: CDR1 SGHAT and CDR2 FQNNGV. V lost 4 bases and J lost 7; bases outside the gene matches: 9. As DNA, the CDR3 is TGTGCCAGCAGCTCGTCCGGGACAGCGGGTGGCTACACCTTC. This gives the protein CASSSSGTAGGYTF. The full variable domain, in which reference TRBV11-2 and TRBJ1-2 provide the parts outside the CDR3, is EAGVAQSPRYKIIEKRQSVAFWCNPISGHATLYWYQQILGQGPKLLIQFQNNGVVDDSQLPKDRFSAERLKGVDSTLKIQPAKLEDSAVYLCASSSSGTAGGYTFGSGTRLTVV.

CDR3 amino acids: CASSETVYGYTF. CDR3 nucleotides: TGTGCCAGTAGTGAGACAGTCTATGGCTACACCTTC. This chain links TRBV19 with TRBJ1-2; perhaps TRBD1 as D (5 bases). The V and J ends lost 5 bases and 4 bases respectively, with 8 bases between them. Germline CDR1 is LNHDA and CDR2 is SQIVND (reference sequence). This CDR3 comprises 12 residues.

The V gene is TRBV28, the J gene TRBJ2-5, with TRBD2 as a possible D gene (5 bases). The CDR3 extends over 14 amino acids. Deletions cut 2 bases from V and 5 bases from J, with 12 bases between. In germline, CDR1 is MDHEN, CDR2 SYDVKM. The CDR3 sequence is CASSLGRRYETQYF. CDR3 DNA: TGTGCCAGCAGTTTAGGACGGAGGTACGAGACCCAGTACTTC.

This clone was seen a handful of times. CDR3 DNA: TGTGCCAGTAGTATTCTGCTAGGGACTGCCGGGGAGCTGTTTTTT. Protein product: CASSILLGTAGELFF. The genes are TRBV19 and TRBJ2-2; TRBD2 might be the D (6 bases). Per germline, CDR1 LNHDA and CDR2 SQIVND (reference sequence). The CDR3 runs 15 residues. With 3 bases removed from V and 6 bases from J, the gap between germline ends came to 14 bases.

The chain has TRBV5-1 and TRBJ1-2, with 9 bases aligning to TRBD1. V shed 1 base, J shed 7 bases, and the junction held 8 bases outside the gene matches. This CDR3 has 15 amino acids. Germline V gene lookup returns CDR1 SGHRS and CDR2 YFSETQ. The CDR3 DNA reads as TGCGCCAGCAGCTTGACTACAGGGGGCGCAGGTGGCTACACCTTC. Translating it yields CASSLTTGGAGGYTF.

J is TRBJ2-3 and V is TRBV11-2; the D is unclear. The V and J ends lost 2 bases and 1 base respectively, with 16 bases between them. CDR3 length: 17 residues. Germline V gene data show CDR1 as SGHAT and CDR2 as FQNNGV. Here the CDR3 reads CASSLLLAVGGTDTQYF. CDR3 DNA: TGTGCCAGCAGCTTACTCCTCGCGGTAGGAGGCACAGATACGCAGTATTTT.

This clone was found once. This CDR3 reads CASHATSGARSEQFF. As DNA, the CDR3 is TGCGCCAGTCATGCGACTAGCGGGGCCCGGAGTGAGCAGTTCTTC. The rearrangement links TRBV5-1 to TRBJ2-1; 11 bases are a match to TRBD2. Per the germline V gene, CDR1 is SGHRS and CDR2 is YFSETQ. This CDR3 spans 15 amino acids. The trim removed 8 bases at V and 9 bases at J, leaving 13 bases unmatched.